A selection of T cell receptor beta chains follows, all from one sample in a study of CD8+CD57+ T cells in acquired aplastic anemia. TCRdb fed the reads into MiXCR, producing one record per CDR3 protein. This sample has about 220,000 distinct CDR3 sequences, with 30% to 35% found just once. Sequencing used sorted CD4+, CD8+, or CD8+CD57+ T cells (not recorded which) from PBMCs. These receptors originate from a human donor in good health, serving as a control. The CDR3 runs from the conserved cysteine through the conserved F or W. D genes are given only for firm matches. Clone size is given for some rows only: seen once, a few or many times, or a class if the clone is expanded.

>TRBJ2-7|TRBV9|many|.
TGTGCCAGCAGCCGGACTCTCCCCTCCTACGAGCAGTACTTC
CASSRTLPSYEQYF
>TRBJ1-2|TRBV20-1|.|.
TGCAGTGCTGCATACGGACTGCTCCTGAACTATGGCTACACCTTC
CSAAYGLLLNYGYTF
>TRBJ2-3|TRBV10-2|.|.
TGCGCCAGCAGGCGGGGGACAGCCTTGAACACTGATACGCAGTATTTT
CASRRGTALNTDTQYF
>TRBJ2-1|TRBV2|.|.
TGTGCCAGCAAGGGGGGGGCTGGTGAGCAGTTCTTC
CASKGGAGEQFF
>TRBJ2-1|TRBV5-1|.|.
TGCGCCAGCAGTTACGCCCCAGGGGTCCCCTACAATGAGCAGTTCTTC
CASSYAPGVPYNEQFF
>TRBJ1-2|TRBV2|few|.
TGTGCCAGCAGTACCTCGCCGAGGGGGGCATTTGGCTACACCTTC
CASSTSPRGAFGYTF
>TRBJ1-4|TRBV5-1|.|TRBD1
TGCGCCAGCAGCTTGGAACAGGGGGGTGAAAAACTGTTTTTT
CASSLEQGGEKLFF
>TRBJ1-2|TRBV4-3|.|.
TGCGCCAGCAGCCAAGATCTCGAGTATGGCTACACCTTC
CASSQDLEYGYTF
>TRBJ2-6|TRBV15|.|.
TGTGCCACCAGCACCCGGGGCTCTGGGGCCAACGTCCTGACTTTC
CATSTRGSGANVLTF
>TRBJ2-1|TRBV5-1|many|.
TGCGCCAGCAGCTTGGTCAGGTCGGAGCAGTTCTTC
CASSLVRSEQFF
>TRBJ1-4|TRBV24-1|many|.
TGTGCCACCAGTCGAGTGGGGAGTCGGGGTGGAAGGGTTGAAAAACTGTTTTTT
CATSRVGSRGGRVEKLFF
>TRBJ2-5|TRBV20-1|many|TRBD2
TGCAGCTTAGCGGGGGGGCCGACGCAGACCCAGTACTTC
CSLAGGPTQTQYF
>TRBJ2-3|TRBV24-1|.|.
TGTGCCACCAGTGATCCGAAAGCTATTCGGGACACAGATACGCAGTATTTT
CATSDPKAIRDTDTQYF
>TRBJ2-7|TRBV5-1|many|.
TGCGCCAGCAGCTTGGGGACGTTAGTCGAGCAGTACTTC
CASSLGTLVEQYF
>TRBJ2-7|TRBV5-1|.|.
TGCGCCAGCAGCTTTATTCAGGGAGGTTACGAGCAGTACTTC
CASSFIQGGYEQYF
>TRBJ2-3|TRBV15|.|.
TGTGCCACCAGCAGAGAGGGGTGGCCTAGCACAGATACGCAGTATTTT
CATSREGWPSTDTQYF
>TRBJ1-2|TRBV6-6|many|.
TGTGCCAGCAGTTACTCGGGTGAAGGCTATGGCTACACCTTC
CASSYSGEGYGYTF
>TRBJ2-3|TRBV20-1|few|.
TGCAGTGCTAGAGCGCGGCAGATCGGCACAGATACGCAGTATTTT
CSARARQIGTDTQYF
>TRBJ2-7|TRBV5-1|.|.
TGCGCCAGCAGCGCGGTTTCAGGTACCTACGAGCAGTACTTC
CASSAVSGTYEQYF
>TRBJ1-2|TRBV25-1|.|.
TGTGCCAGCTCACTCGTAAGCTCCTACTATGGCTACACCTTC
CASSLVSSYYGYTF
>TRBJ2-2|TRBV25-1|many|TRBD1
TGTGCCAGCAGACACAGGGGGCGGCGAACCGGGGAGCTGTTTTTT
CASRHRGRRTGELFF
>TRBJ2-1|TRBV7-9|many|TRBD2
TGTGCCAGCAGCTTAACGTCTAGCGGAGGTGATGAGCAGTTCTTC
CASSLTSSGGDEQFF
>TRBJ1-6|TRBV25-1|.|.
TGTGCCAGCAGTGAATCCACAGGAGAGAGTTCACCCCTCCACTTT
CASSESTGESSPLHF
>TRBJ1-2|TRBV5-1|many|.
TGCGCCAGCAGCCATTCGGGATCCAACTATGGCTACACCTTC
CASSHSGSNYGYTF
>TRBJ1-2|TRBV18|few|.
TGTGCCAGCTCACTCTTTCCCGAGGGACGGACCTATGGCTACACCTTC
CASSLFPEGRTYGYTF
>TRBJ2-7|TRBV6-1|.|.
TGTGCCAGCAGTCGGGTCAGGGGTGGTTCCTACGAGCAGTACTTC
CASSRVRGGSYEQYF
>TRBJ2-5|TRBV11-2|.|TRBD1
TGTGCCAGCAGCCTCCGGACAGGGGTGGGGGCGGGAAGGAAAGAGACCCTGTACTTC
CASSLRTGVGAGRKETLYF
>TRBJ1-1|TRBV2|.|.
TGTGCCAGCAGTTTTTTACAGGGTGAAGCTTTCTTT
CASSFLQGEAFF
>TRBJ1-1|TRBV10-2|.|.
TGCGCCAGCAGTGAAAGGGGAGCCACTGAAGCTTTCTTT
CASSERGATEAFF
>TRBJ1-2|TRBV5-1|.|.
TGCGCCAGCAGCTCAGGGGTCAGTTCCTCGGGCTACACCTTC
CASSSGVSSSGYTF
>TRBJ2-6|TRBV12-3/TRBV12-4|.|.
TGTGCCAGCAGTTTAAACAGGGTAATTGGGGCCAACGTCCTGACTTTC
CASSLNRVIGANVLTF
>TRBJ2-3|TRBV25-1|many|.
TGTGCCAGCAGTGAGTGGACAGTAGCTAGCACAGATACGCAGTATTTT
CASSEWTVASTDTQYF
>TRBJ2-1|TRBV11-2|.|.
TGTGCCAGCAGTGACGGCTGGGGTGCCTACAATGAGCAGTTCTTC
CASSDGWGAYNEQFF
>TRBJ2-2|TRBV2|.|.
TGTGCCAGCAGCCAACTCGGGGTTCGGGAGCTGTTTTTT
CASSQLGVRELFF
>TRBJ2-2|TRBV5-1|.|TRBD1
TGCGCCAGCAGCCGGACCTTGACAGGGGGCTATGGCACCGGGGAGCTGTTTTTT
CASSRTLTGGYGTGELFF
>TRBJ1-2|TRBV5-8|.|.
TGTGCCAGCAGCCCCACGGGTTACCAATTGGATGGCTACACCTTC
CASSPTGYQLDGYTF
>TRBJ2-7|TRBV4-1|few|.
TGCGCCATCAGCCAAGAAGAAGGGGCCTACGAGCAGTACTTC
CAISQEEGAYEQYF
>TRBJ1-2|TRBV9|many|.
TGTGCCAGCAGCGACCGTAGGGCCCAACCCGTCCATGGCTACACCTTC
CASSDRRAQPVHGYTF
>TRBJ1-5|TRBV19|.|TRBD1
TGTGCCAGTATCGCGGACAGGGGGAATCAGCCCCAGCATTTT
CASIADRGNQPQHF
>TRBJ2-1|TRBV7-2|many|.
TGTGCCAGCAGCTCTCAACGGGGTAATGAGCAGTTCTTC
CASSSQRGNEQFF
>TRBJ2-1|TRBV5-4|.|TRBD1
TGTGCCAGCAGCTTTGGCCGGGACAGGGCCTACAATGAGCAGTTCTTC
CASSFGRDRAYNEQFF
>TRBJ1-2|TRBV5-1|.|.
TGCGCCAGCAGCTTAGGGGCCCCGGATGGCTACACCTTC
CASSLGAPDGYTF
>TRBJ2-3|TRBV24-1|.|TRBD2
TGTGCCACCTCCGGGACAGGACTAGCGGGGGGGCCCCCCCCAGATACGCAGTATTTT
CATSGTGLAGGPPPDTQYF
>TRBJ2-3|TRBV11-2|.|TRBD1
TGTGCCAGCAGCTTAGACACAGGGGGCACAGATACGCAGTATTTT
CASSLDTGGTDTQYF
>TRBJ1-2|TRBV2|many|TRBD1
TGTGCCAGCAGTGATCCCTCCAGGGGGCTGGGGATTGGCTACACCTTC
CASSDPSRGLGIGYTF
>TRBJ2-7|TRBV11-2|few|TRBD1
TGTGCCAGCAGCTTAGGGGGACAGGGGCCTTTCTCCTACGAGCAGTACTTC
CASSLGGQGPFSYEQYF
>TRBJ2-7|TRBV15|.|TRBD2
TGTGCCACCAGCAGCGGACTAGCGGGTATCCACGAGCAGTACTTC
CATSSGLAGIHEQYF
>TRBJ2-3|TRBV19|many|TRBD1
TGTGCCAGTAGTATAGGCAGGGGGCGCGGAGATACGCAGTATTTT
CASSIGRGRGDTQYF
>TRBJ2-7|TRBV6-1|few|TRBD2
TGTGCCAGCATTGCCTCTAGCGGATTCCCCTACGAGCAGTACTTC
CASIASSGFPYEQYF
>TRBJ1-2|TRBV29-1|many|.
TGCAGCGTTGAAGTAATACGGAACTATGGCTACACCTTC
CSVEVIRNYGYTF
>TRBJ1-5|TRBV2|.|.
TGTGCCAGCCTGGGCGTTGAGACCCAGCATTTT
CASLGVETQHF
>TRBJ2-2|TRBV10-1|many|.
TGCGCCAGCAGGGAAGGGACCGGGGAGCTGTTTTTT
CASREGTGELFF
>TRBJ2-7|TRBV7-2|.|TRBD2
TGTGCCAGCAGCCCTAGCGGGGGGTCCTCCTACGAGCAGTACTTC
CASSPSGGSSYEQYF
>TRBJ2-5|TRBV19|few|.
TGTGCCAGTAGTCGTCCAGGGGACCAAGAGACCCAGTACTTC
CASSRPGDQETQYF
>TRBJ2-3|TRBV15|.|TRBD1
TGTGCCACCAGCAGAAGATCGGGACAGGTGCCGGGTACGCAGTATTTT
CATSRRSGQVPGTQYF
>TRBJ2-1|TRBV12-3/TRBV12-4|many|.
TGTGCCAGCAGCTTTAGCATCTCCTACAATGAGCAGTTCTTC
CASSFSISYNEQFF
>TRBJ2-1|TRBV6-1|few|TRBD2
TGTGCCAGCAGTCGGATGACTAGCGGGTTTACGAATGAGCAGTTCTTC
CASSRMTSGFTNEQFF
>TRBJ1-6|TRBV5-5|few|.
TGTGCCAGCAGCTACAGCTCGTATAATTCACCCCTCCACTTT
CASSYSSYNSPLHF
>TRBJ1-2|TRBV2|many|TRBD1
TGTGCCAGCAGTTCCTCGACAGGGACCCTTGGCTACACCTTC
CASSSSTGTLGYTF